Below, one T cell receptor beta chain is given with its context. What it recognizes is unknown. The data belong to a study of cytomegalovirus exposure and HLA in healthy donors. Findings and limits, study-wide: Earlier analysis yielded a pattern in which most TCR beta V segments were productive about 90% or about 30% of the time. Associated with cytomegalovirus, according to the listing, were 150 to 200 TCR beta chains. In a later analysis, HLA-associated beta chains showed higher expansion and lower generation probabilities than comparable chains.

Vbeta (60) and Jbeta (13) primers were used in the PCR. Libraries were prepared by immunoSEQ multiplex PCR; TCRdb keeps only in-frame clonotypes and omits some of them. In the table there are just over 95,000 clones, 78% of which are singletons. The sequenced sample was PBMCs. This clonotype originated in a woman in her forties in good health and CMV-seropositive.

This CDR3 is CARAVQNTEAFF. The CDR3 bases are TGTGCCCGCGCGGTCCAGAACACTGAAGCTTTCTTT. J is TRBJ1-1 and V is TRBV21-1. TRBV21-1 is a known pseudogene. The CDR3 is 12 residues long.